This record covers a single T cell receptor (beta chain). The sample comes from a study of OX40 agonist ivuxolimab in advanced cancers. Study details: The dose of intravenous ivuxolimab that patients received every 2 weeks ranged from 0.01 to 10 mg/kg. A diagnosis of hepatocellular carcinoma, melanoma, renal cell or head and neck cancer was present in dose-escalation patients. Enrollees could have had prior anti-PD-1, anti-PD-L1 or anti-CTLA-4 therapy, which about 40% had received.

Germline V gene data show CDR1 as MNHNS and CDR2 as SASEGT. This CDR3 comprises 13 residues. The V gene end was trimmed by 6 bases and the J gene end by 7 bases; junction bases not matched to a gene: 6. The method was immunoSEQ multiplex PCR; TCRdb's version includes in-frame clones alone and lacks a portion of them. The table records 40,000 or so clones, roughly 82% of them present only once. This sequence originates from an adult with an advanced solid tumor such as melanoma, head and neck, liver or kidney cancer. This chain connects TRBV6-1 to TRBJ2-5; 9 nucleotides line up with TRBD1. Sequenced here: CD4+ or CD8+ T cells sorted from blood, sampled in a trial of the OX40 agonist ivuxolimab. The CDR3 sequence: CASRRTGVVTQYF. In DNA, the CDR3 is TGTGCCAGCAGGAGGACAGGGGTTGTGACCCAGTACTTC.